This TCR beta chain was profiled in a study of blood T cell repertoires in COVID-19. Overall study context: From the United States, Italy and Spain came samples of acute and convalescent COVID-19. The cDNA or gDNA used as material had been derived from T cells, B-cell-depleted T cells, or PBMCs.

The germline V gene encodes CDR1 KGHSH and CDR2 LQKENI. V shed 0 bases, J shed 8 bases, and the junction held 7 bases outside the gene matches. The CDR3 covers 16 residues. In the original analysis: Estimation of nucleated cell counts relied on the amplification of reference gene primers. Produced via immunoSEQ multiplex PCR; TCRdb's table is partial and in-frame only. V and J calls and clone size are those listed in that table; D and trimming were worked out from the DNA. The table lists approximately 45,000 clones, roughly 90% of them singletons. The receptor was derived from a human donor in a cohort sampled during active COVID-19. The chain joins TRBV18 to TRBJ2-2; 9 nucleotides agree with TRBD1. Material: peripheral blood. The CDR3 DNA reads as TGTGCCAGCTCACCACCGAACAGGGGGCGTGAGGGGGAGCTGTTTTTT. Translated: CASSPPNRGREGELFF.